This T cell receptor beta chain derives from a study of intratumoral heterogeneity in liver cancer. Across the whole study: Patients were mostly male, median age 63 years.

Remarks on this clone: The antigen remains unidentified.

Tumour samples came from separate, distinct regions of the hepatocellular carcinoma nodule. The study, taken as a whole, reports: Overall T cell clonality did not differ significantly between tumor regions in either sequenced patient. Regional tumor-infiltrating lymphocyte burden differences seen by RNA-seq were reportedly confirmed using TCR sequencing. Region b showed significantly fewer unique T-cell clonal expansions than region a.

The repertoire was sequenced with immunoSEQ multiplex PCR; TCRdb's copy has only in-frame clones and lacks some. The data hold about 6,400 clones, with 55% observed a single time. The CDR3 runs 17 residues. Germline CDR1 reads LNHDA; CDR2 reads SQIVND (reference sequence). With 7 bases removed from V and 0 bases from J, the gap between germline ends came to 16 bases. The clonotype was recovered from a man between 65 and 79 years old with hepatocellular carcinoma. The specimen was tumor tissue, collected before any cancer treatment. V is TRBV19 and J is TRBJ2-6, with D maybe TRBD2 (5 bases). The CDR3 protein is CASNEERRSSGANVLTF. The DNA for the CDR3 is TGTGCCAGTAATGAGGAGAGGAGGAGCTCTGGGGCCAACGTCCTGACTTTC.